The sample holds a few counts of the clone carrying this T cell receptor beta chain. As yet, its antigen is unknown. Naive CD8 sequencing libraries were generated from roughly 20,000 to 1,000,000 sorted cells, with 10%, 30% or 50% RNA as input. CD8+CD4-CCR7+CD45RA+ sorting gave the naive CD8 T cells. In TCRdb, the PCR reads were re-called with MiXCR into one record per CDR3 protein. This sample carries approximately 630,000 distinct CDR3 sequences, 25% of them seen once, and the ten largest clones take approximately 0.75%. The sample is drawn from a study of molecular identifiers for immune sequencing clone quantification. The wider study: Replicate experiments divided RNA from about 19,000 or 110,000 naive CD8 cells into five parts and sequenced four. Broader study findings: Clones of above 20 RNA copies carried over 98% of effector molecules; in naive cells they carried under 1%.

The CDR3 is 16 amino acids. From germline, CDR1 is SEHNR and CDR2 FQNEAQ (reference sequence). V dropped 0 bases and J dropped 2 bases, with 10 bases sitting between them. Input material: naive CD8+ T cells from blood, with Jurkat cell RNA spiked in. Regarding subset: FACS-sorted CD8+CD4-CCR7+CD45RA+ naive T cells. The origin of this receptor is a human donor in good health. Some libraries in this study had Jurkat cell RNA spiked in. The gene calls are TRBV7-9 and TRBJ1-4; perhaps TRBD1 as D (6 bases). The CDR3 reads CASSLAPQGTNEKLFF. The CDR3 coding sequence is TGTGCCAGCAGCTTAGCCCCCCAGGGGACTAATGAAAAACTGTTTTTT.